This entry lists 12 T cell receptor beta chains sequenced from one sample in a study of blood T cells in healthy people across ages. The second PCR ran about 6 to 12 cycles with a sample-barcoded 5' primer and J-beta primers. TCRdb passed the 5' RACE reads through MiXCR, listing each CDR3 protein once. The top ten clones hold 20% to 30% of a sample with 780,000 or so distinct CDR3 sequences, roughly three fifths of them seen once. Material: blood. The origin of the receptors is a man aged 40-50 years in good health.

This rearrangement joins TRBV29-1 to TRBJ2-3, with D possibly matching TRBD1 (6 bases). The CDR3 extends over 14 amino acids. Trimming shortened V by 6 bases and J by 6 bases, and 19 bases separated the two germline ends. Germline V gene lookup returns CDR1 SQVTM and CDR2 ANQGSEA. The CDR3 loop reads CSVRGTLLPDTQYF. The CDR3 nucleotides are TGCAGCGTGAGGGGGACCCTTCTTCCTGATACGCAGTATTTT.

This rearrangement joins TRBV3-1 to TRBJ2-5; D tentatively fits TRBD1 or TRBD2 (5 bases each). The J call may be faulty, since TRBJ2-7 better matches the DNA end. This CDR3 region has 14 residues. From germline, CDR1 is LGHDT and CDR2 YNNKEL (reference sequence). In DNA, the CDR3 is TGTGCCAGCAGCCAAGCGGGCGAGGGGAACGAGCAGTACTTC. It translates to CASSQAGEGNEQYF.

This clonotype is a singleton in its sample. The chain couples TRBV5-1 to TRBJ2-1; possibly TRBD2 for D (7 bases). The CDR3 loop spans 16 amino acids. Germline V gene data show CDR1 as SGHRS and CDR2 as YFSETQ. V lost 1 base and J 8 bases, leaving 19 bases between the germline ends. The CDR3 DNA reads TGCGCCAGCAGCTTGCCCGCCGGTACAGGGAGGGATGAGCAGTTCTTC. Its translation is CASSLPAGTGRDEQFF.

V gene TRBV7-2 combines with J gene TRBJ1-1; 9 bases align to TRBD1. V shed 5 bases and J 5 bases; nucleotides not matched to a gene: 9. Germline V gene sequence: CDR1 SGHTA, CDR2 FQGNSA. The CDR3 is 15 amino acids. CDR3 sequence: CASSTPNRGLTEAFF. The CDR3 coding sequence is TGTGCCAGCAGCACACCAAACAGGGGGCTGACTGAAGCTTTCTTT.

The chain joins TRBV5-1 to TRBJ2-5; no definite D call. CDR3 length: 14 residues. Trimming cost V 4 bases and J 2 bases, with 12 bases left between them. In germline, CDR1 is SGHRS, CDR2 YFSETQ. DNA for the CDR3: TGCGCCAGCAGCCGAACCGGGTCACAAGAGACCCAGTACTTC. This translates into CASSRTGSQETQYF.

The J gene is TRBJ2-3, the V gene TRBV20-1; no definite D call. The CDR3 is 14 residues long. Trimming pared 5 bases from V and 4 bases from J, leaving 16 bases between. The V gene's germline CDR1 is DFQATT and CDR2 SNEGSKA (reference sequence). CDR3 DNA sequence: TGCAGTGCTCGGACCTCACGAATAGCAGATACGCAGTATTTT. Translation gives CSARTSRIADTQYF.

This clonotype was detected a few times. This chain joins TRBV7-8 and TRBJ1-5, with D uncertain. Germline V gives CDR1 SGHVS, CDR2 FQNEAQ. V dropped 5 bases and J dropped 7 bases, with 12 bases sitting between them. The CDR3 has 13 residues. The CDR3 here is CASSPPVGQPQHF. The DNA for the CDR3 is TGTGCCAGCAGCCCTCCTGTGGGGCAGCCCCAGCATTTT.

The V call is TRBV7-9, the J call TRBJ1-2; weak D call: TRBD1 (5 bases). CDR3 length: 16 residues. V lost 2 bases to trimming and J lost 4 bases, with 17 bases between them. Germline values: CDR1 SEHNR, CDR2 FQNEAQ (reference sequence). DNA for the CDR3: TGTGCCAGCAGCTTACCGGGACCCCCAAACTTCTATGGCTACACCTTC. Translated: CASSLPGPPNFYGYTF.

This clonotype turned up a few times. This chain connects TRBV4-2 to TRBJ1-4; D is ambiguous. Germline V gene sequence: CDR1 LGHNA, CDR2 YNFKEQ. V was clipped by 2 bases and J by 5 bases, with 15 bases between them. The CDR3 has 16 amino acids. CDR3 nucleotide sequence: TGTGCCAGCAGCCAAAACGCCCTGGGGTTAAATGAAAAACTGTTTTTT. It yields the protein CASSQNALGLNEKLFF.

The V and J genes are TRBV2 and TRBJ2-2; tentative D call: TRBD2 (5 bases). V was cut by 7 bases and J by 1 base, with 16 bases left in between. Germline CDR1 is SNHLY and CDR2 is FYNNEI. This CDR3 contains 16 residues. CDR3 amino acids: CASTRLGEGNTGELFF. The CDR3 DNA reads as TGTGCCAGCACTCGCCTGGGAGAGGGGAACACCGGGGAGCTGTTTTTT.

The chain couples TRBV6-5 to TRBJ2-5, with a possible D match to TRBD2 (6 bases). Trimming shortened V by 5 bases and J by 0 bases, and 13 bases separated the two germline ends. The germline CDR1 and CDR2 sequences are MNHEY and SVGAGI. There are 15 residues in the CDR3. This chain's CDR3 is CASSEEGMYQETQYF. The CDR3 coding sequence is TGTGCCAGCAGTGAGGAGGGAATGTACCAAGAGACCCAGTACTTC.

This clonotype showed up just a few times. This chain joins TRBV18 and TRBJ2-5, with a weak D call TRBD2 (6 bases). This CDR3 is built from 14 residues. Trimming took off 3 bases at V and 0 bases at J, with 8 bases between the two ends. Germline CDR1 reads KGHSH; CDR2 reads LQKENI. The CDR3 sequence is CASSPREYQETQYF. CDR3 DNA: TGTGCCAGCTCACCCCGGGAGTACCAAGAGACCCAGTACTTC.